A single sample is the source of the 28 T cell receptor beta chains below, sequenced in a study of T cells after yellow fever vaccination. Using its own MiXCR run on the 5' RACE reads, TCRdb lists one record per CDR3 protein. The data contain some 63,000 distinct CDR3 sequences, 6% to 7.5% of them singletons. The sequenced sample was CD8+ T cells sorted from PBMCs, obtained 15 days after the yellow fever booster vaccination. These receptors were obtained from a man aged 25-45 years who received the YFV17D yellow fever vaccine.

This clonotype was seen ten or more times. V gene TRBV7-9 combines with J gene TRBJ2-3; TRBD2 matches 9 bases. Germline V lookup: CDR1 SEHNR, CDR2 FQNEAQ (reference sequence). V shed 8 bases and J 4 bases; nucleotides not matched to a gene: 10. The CDR3 is 15 amino acids. Here the CDR3 DNA reads TGTGCCAGCGAAGATAGCGGGAGAGGGTCAGATACGCAGTATTTT. As protein: CASEDSGRGSDTQYF.

This clonotype was recorded at least ten times. This chain joins TRBV29-1 and TRBJ2-3; D is undetermined. The germline V and J ends were trimmed by 7 bases and 4 bases, with 15 bases remaining between them. The CDR3 is made up of 13 amino acids. Germline CDR1 reads SQVTM; CDR2 reads ANQGSEA. CDR3 amino acids: CSALEYRSDTQYF. The CDR3 nucleotides read TGCAGCGCCTTAGAATACCGATCAGATACGCAGTATTTT.

This clonotype was seen many times. This sequence joins TRBV12-3 or TRBV12-4 and TRBJ2-5; TRBD2 might be the D (7 bases). Trimming left V 4 bases short and J 5 bases short, with 20 bases between. The CDR3 sequence is 16 residues long. CDR3 loop: CASSSRREGEEETQYF. The CDR3 DNA is TGTGCCAGCAGTTCCAGGAGGGAGGGGGAGGAGGAGACCCAGTACTTC.

This clonotype was recorded at least ten times. The chain couples TRBV12-3 or TRBV12-4 to TRBJ2-2; no clear D gene. The CDR3 is 11 residues long. V gave up 2 bases and J gave up 6 bases, with 1 base separating them. CDR3 nucleotide sequence: TGTGCCAGCAGTTTACCCGGGGAGCTGTTTTTT. It codes for CASSLPGELFF.

A few counts support this clonotype. V gene TRBV6-5 combines with J gene TRBJ2-7, with unresolved D. The CDR3 sequence is 14 residues long. Germline-derived CDR1 and CDR2 are MNHEY and SVGAGI. Trimming cost V 0 bases and J 4 bases, with 10 bases left between them. Here the CDR3 reads CASSYSYQAYEQYF. DNA for the CDR3: TGTGCCAGCAGTTACTCATATCAGGCGTACGAGCAGTACTTC.

Many counts were recorded for this clonotype. This chain connects TRBV6-5 to TRBJ2-3, with 9 positions matching TRBD1. Per the germline V gene, CDR1 is MNHEY and CDR2 is SVGAGI. Unmatched junction bases numbered 8, after V lost 4 bases and J lost 0 bases. The CDR3 sequence is 17 residues long. CDR3 DNA: TGTGCCAGCAGTTTCACCGGGACAGGGATCAGCACAGATACGCAGTATTTT. It yields the protein CASSFTGTGISTDTQYF.

This clonotype was seen ten or more times. The rearrangement joins TRBV5-1 to TRBJ2-7, with a possible D match to TRBD1 (6 bases). Germline values: CDR1 SGHRS, CDR2 YFSETQ. The V end lost 4 bases, the J end lost 3 bases, and 11 bases lay between the germline ends. The CDR3 is 13 amino acids. CDR3 amino acids: CASSMGDNYEQYF. As DNA, the CDR3 is TGCGCCAGCAGCATGGGGGACAACTACGAGCAGTACTTC.

At least ten counts were recorded for this clonotype. The rearrangement links TRBV12-3 or TRBV12-4 to TRBJ2-3, with D possibly TRBD2 on 6 matching bases. This CDR3 spans 17 amino acids. V lost 1 base to trimming and J lost 7 bases, with 21 bases between them. CDR3 sequence: CASSLVPSEALSNTQYF. CDR3 nucleotide sequence: TGTGCCAGCAGTTTAGTTCCTAGCGAAGCTCTATCTAATACGCAGTATTTT.

Ten or more counts support this clonotype. The chain employs TRBV5-1 and TRBJ1-4, with D unclear. Germline values: CDR1 SGHRS, CDR2 YFSETQ. This CDR3 has 13 amino acids. Trimming removed 2 bases at V and 5 bases at J, with 7 bases between. CDR3 sequence reads: CASSFEGNEKLFF. CDR3 nucleotide sequence: TGCGCCAGCAGCTTCGAGGGCAATGAAAAACTGTTTTTT.

The rearrangement links TRBV30 to TRBJ1-2; D remains unclear. In germline, CDR1 is GTSNPN, CDR2 SVGIG (reference sequence). The germline V and J ends were trimmed by 7 bases and 2 bases, with 11 bases remaining between them. This CDR3 region has 12 residues. The CDR3 region is CASSRGNYGYTF. The DNA of the CDR3 is TGTGCCTCGAGCAGAGGAAACTATGGCTACACCTTC.

This clonotype was observed many times. The V call is TRBV5-1, the J call TRBJ1-5; the D is unclear. The CDR3 runs 13 residues. V was trimmed by 5 bases and J by 0 bases, leaving 6 bases between them. Per the germline V gene, CDR1 is SGHRS and CDR2 is YFSETQ. The CDR3 loop reads CASRPNSNQPQHF. CDR3 nucleotide sequence: TGCGCCAGCAGGCCCAATAGCAATCAGCCCCAGCATTTT.

In this sample, this clonotype turned up many times. The chain carries TRBV7-6 and TRBJ2-2; D tentatively fits TRBD1 or TRBD2 (5 bases each). The CDR3 loop spans 15 amino acids. The germline CDR1 and CDR2 sequences are SGHVS and FNYEAQ. Trimming cost V 4 bases and J 7 bases, with 16 bases left between them. CDR3 coding DNA: TGTGCCAGCAGCTATCCAGGGTTGGGGAGCGGGGAGCTGTTTTTT. Translation: CASSYPGLGSGELFF. Looking up the rest from reference TRBV7-6 and TRBJ2-2 gives the full variable domain: GAGVSQSPRYKVTKRGQDVALRCDPISGHVSLYWYRQALGQGPEFLTYFNYEAQQDKSGLPNDRFSAERPEGSISTLTIQRTEQRDSAMYRCASSYPGLGSGELFFGEGSRLTVL.

This clonotype was counted many times. The chain is built from TRBV29-1 and TRBJ2-7, with TRBD1 matching 11 bases. J was trimmed by 3 bases and V by 2 bases; bases with no gene match: 6. Germline CDR1 reads SQVTM; CDR2 reads ANQGSEA. This CDR3 spans 15 amino acids. CDR3 bases: TGCAGCGTTGAATGGAGGGGGACAGGGGGCTACGAGCAGTACTTC. Residues: CSVEWRGTGGYEQYF.

This clonotype was seen ten or more times. The genes are TRBV24-1 and TRBJ2-1; weak D call: TRBD2 (6 bases). Looked up from germline, CDR1 is KGHDR and CDR2 is SFDVKD. Trimming took 4 bases from V and 5 from J, leaving 11 bases between them. This CDR3 has 14 amino acids. The CDR3 DNA is TGTGCCACCAGTGACTTGGGGGGAGACAATGAGCAGTTCTTC. It specifies CATSDLGGDNEQFF.

The table lists this clonotype with a few counts. J is TRBJ2-1 and V is TRBV20-1; 8 nucleotides match TRBD2. The CDR3 consists of 15 residues. Germline V lookup: CDR1 DFQATT, CDR2 SNEGSKA (reference sequence). V shed 4 bases, J shed 6 bases, and the junction held 11 bases outside the gene matches. The CDR3 protein is CSAIPRRLALNEQFF. The DNA for the CDR3 is TGCAGTGCTATCCCCCGGAGACTAGCGCTCAATGAGCAGTTCTTC.

This clonotype appeared many times. The chain combines TRBV9 with TRBJ2-1; D might be TRBD2 (5 bases). This CDR3 contains 11 residues. V lost 3 bases and J lost 16, with 14 bases in between. The germline CDR1 and CDR2 sequences are SGDLS and YYNGEE. For the CDR3, the DNA is TGTGCCAGCAGCGACGGGATTAGCTCCTTCTTC. It is translated as CASSDGISSFF. Filled out from reference TRBV9 and TRBJ2-1, the complete variable domain reads DSGVTQTPKHLITATGQRVTLRCSPRSGDLSVYWYQQSLDQGLQFLIQYYNGEERAKGNILERFSAQQFPDLHSELNLSSLELGDSALYFCASSDGISSFFGPGTRLTVL.

This clonotype was detected many times. The rearrangement uses TRBV7-8 and TRBJ2-3, with 13 bases lining up with TRBD2. The CDR3 runs 17 residues. Losses at the gene ends were 10 bases for V and 2 bases for J; bases not matched to a gene: 12. In germline, CDR1 is SGHVS, CDR2 FQNEAQ. This CDR3 reads CATIGTSGKTLTDTQYF. Written as DNA, the CDR3 is TGTGCCACCATAGGGACTAGCGGGAAAACCCTCACAGATACGCAGTATTTT.

This clonotype was picked up many times. The rearrangement joins TRBV12-3 or TRBV12-4 to TRBJ2-7, with 12 bases matching TRBD1. The CDR3 loop spans 13 amino acids. The trim removed 10 bases at V and 2 bases at J, leaving 3 bases unmatched. DNA of the CDR3: TGTGCCACAGGGACAGGGGGCCCCTACGAGCAGTACTTC. Translated: CATGTGGPYEQYF.

The gene calls are TRBV4-1 and TRBJ2-2, with 12 bases aligning to TRBD2. V trimming: 6 bases; J trimming: 3 bases; junction bases outside the gene matches: 8. Germline CDR1 reads MGHRA; CDR2 reads YSYEKL. This CDR3 comprises 17 residues. CDR3 nucleotides: TGCGCCAGCAGGTCTCCGCTAGCGGGAGGGTACACCGGGGAGCTGTTTTTT. Translating gives CASRSPLAGGYTGELFF.

This clonotype came up a few times. This chain links TRBV12-3 or TRBV12-4 with TRBJ1-6, with unresolved D. V lost 1 base and J lost 6, with 7 bases in between. The CDR3 spans 14 residues. The CDR3 coding sequence is TGTGCCAGCAGTTTAGGGGCCGTTAATTCACCCCTCCACTTT. Translated: CASSLGAVNSPLHF.

Regarding this clonotype: It may be a read error: a sequence one base away is much more abundant. The DNA for the CDR3 is TGCGCCAGCCGCTTGTGGCAGGGCGGCGAGCAGTACTTC. Translating it yields CASRLWQGGEQYF. This chain connects TRBV5-1 to TRBJ2-7; tentative D call: TRBD1 (5 bases). Germline V gene lookup returns CDR1 SGHRS and CDR2 YFSETQ. This CDR3 comprises 13 residues.

Ten or more counts support this clonotype. The genes are TRBV29-1 and TRBJ2-7; TRBD2 might be the D (6 bases). This CDR3 has 13 residues. Germline-derived CDR1 and CDR2 are SQVTM and ANQGSEA. V lost 4 bases and J lost 6, with 16 bases in between. The CDR3 sequence: CSVAIRGGGEQYF. CDR3 coding DNA: TGCAGCGTTGCCATCCGTGGGGGAGGCGAGCAGTACTTC.

This clonotype was observed many times. The rearrangement uses TRBV5-6 and TRBJ2-1; D might be TRBD1 or TRBD2, each matching 5 bases. The CDR3 sequence is 13 residues long. With 0 bases removed from V and 15 bases from J, the gap between germline ends came to 16 bases. CDR1 SGHDT and CDR2 YYEEEE come from the germline V gene. The CDR3 sequence: CASSLGGQGEGFF. The DNA for the CDR3 is TGTGCCAGCAGCTTGGGAGGCCAGGGAGAGGGGTTCTTC. Variable domain in full (rest from reference TRBV5-6 and TRBJ2-1): DAGVTQSPTHLIKTRGQQVTLRCSPKSGHDTVSWYQQALGQGPQFIFQYYEEEERQRGNFPDRFSGHQFPNYSSELNVNALLLGDSALYLCASSLGGQGEGFFGPGTRLTVL.

This clonotype was counted at least ten times. The chain carries TRBV12-3 or TRBV12-4 and TRBJ2-5; D is unclear. Deletions cut 5 bases from V and 5 bases from J, with 9 bases between. The CDR3 is 12 residues long. The CDR3 nucleotides read TGTGCCAGCAGTCCGAGCTGGGAGACCCAGTACTTC. This gives the protein CASSPSWETQYF.

This clonotype was counted ten times or more. The chain carries TRBV2 and TRBJ2-7; D possibly matches TRBD1 or TRBD2 (5 bases each). The V gene's germline CDR1 is SNHLY and CDR2 FYNNEI. CDR3 size: 12 residues. The V gene lost 7 bases and the J gene lost 2 bases, with 9 bases spanning the gap. CDR3 amino acids: CASIGAAYEQYF. CDR3 in DNA: TGTGCCAGCATCGGGGCCGCCTACGAGCAGTACTTC. The complete variable domain, with remaining parts taken from reference TRBV2 and TRBJ2-7, reads EPEVTQTPSHQVTQMGQEVILRCVPISNHLYFYWYRQILGQKVEFLVSFYNNEISEKSEIFDDQFSVERPDGSNFTLKIRSTKLEDSAMYFCASIGAAYEQYFGPGTRLTVT.

This clonotype was seen only a few times. The chain employs TRBV27 and TRBJ2-7; 9 nucleotides match TRBD1. With 2 bases clipped from V and 2 bases from J, the junction kept 4 bases outside the gene matches. From germline, CDR1 is MNHEY and CDR2 SMNVEV (reference sequence). The CDR3 sequence is 15 residues long. The CDR3: CASSLATGGTYEQYF. CDR3 DNA: TGTGCCAGCAGTTTAGCCACAGGGGGCACCTACGAGCAGTACTTC.

This clonotype was counted at least ten times. This rearrangement joins TRBV16 to TRBJ2-7, with TRBD2 as a possible D gene (6 bases). CDR1 is KGHSY, CDR2 FQNENV, per germline. CDR3 length: 15 residues. V was cut by 2 bases and J by 3 bases, with 14 bases left in between. CDR3 DNA: TGTGCCAGCAGCCAACCCGCCACGGGAGACTACGAGCAGTACTTC. It is translated as CASSQPATGDYEQYF.

This clonotype has at least ten counts. V is TRBV28 and J is TRBJ2-1; D remains ambiguous. The V and J ends lost 6 bases and 8 bases respectively, with 17 bases between them. This CDR3 is built from 14 residues. The V gene's germline CDR1 is MDHEN and CDR2 SYDVKM. The CDR3 region is CASRPYTGSHEQFF. CDR3 nucleotide sequence: TGTGCCAGCAGACCATATACGGGCTCCCATGAGCAGTTCTTC.